The sequence of this TCR beta chain was determined in a study of early T cells in non-severe SARS-CoV-2 infection. Whole-study context: Chains were not paired, and sequencing was done on bulk RNA from unsorted whole blood.

CDR1 and CDR2 from the germline V gene are DFQATT and SNEGSKA (reference sequence). V gave up 1 base and J gave up 3 bases, with 7 bases separating them. CDR3 length equals 12 residues. About this clonotype: Antigen: not known.

Individual cDNA molecules received unique molecular identifiers. TCRdb reprocessed the 5' RACE reads via MiXCR and lists one record per CDR3 protein. The data show 70,000 to 90,000 distinct CDR3 sequences, about 10% seen once. The study, taken as a whole, reports: VDJdb matching favored anti-spike CD8 responses, missing private and CD4 specificities.

Sequenced material: whole blood, taken at baseline. This TCR was sampled from an adult who was a healthcare worker with PCR-confirmed SARS-CoV-2 infection or an uninfected control (not recorded which). The chain recombines TRBV20-1 with TRBJ2-7; D remains unclear. CDR3 in amino acids: CSARAWGYEQYF. In DNA, the CDR3 is TGCAGTGCTAGAGCTTGGGGCTACGAGCAGTACTTC.